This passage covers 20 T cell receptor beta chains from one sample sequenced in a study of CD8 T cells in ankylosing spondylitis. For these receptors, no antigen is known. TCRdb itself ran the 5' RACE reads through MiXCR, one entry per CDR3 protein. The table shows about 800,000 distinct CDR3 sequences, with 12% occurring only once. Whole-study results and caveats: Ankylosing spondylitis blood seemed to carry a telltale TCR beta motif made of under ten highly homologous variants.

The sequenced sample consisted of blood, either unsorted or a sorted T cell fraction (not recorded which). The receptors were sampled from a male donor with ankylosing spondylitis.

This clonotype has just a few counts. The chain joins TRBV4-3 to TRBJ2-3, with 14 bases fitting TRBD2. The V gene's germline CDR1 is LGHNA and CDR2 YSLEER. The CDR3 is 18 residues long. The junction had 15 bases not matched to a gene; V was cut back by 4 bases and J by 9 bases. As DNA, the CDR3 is TGCGCCAGCAGCCTCGGGACTAGCGGGAGTGGGCAAATGGGGACGCAGTATTTT. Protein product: CASSLGTSGSGQMGTQYF.

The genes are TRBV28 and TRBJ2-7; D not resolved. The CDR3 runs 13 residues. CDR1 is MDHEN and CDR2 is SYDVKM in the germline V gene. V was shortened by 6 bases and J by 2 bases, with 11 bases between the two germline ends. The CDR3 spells CASRLKSPYEQYF. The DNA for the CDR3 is TGTGCCAGCAGGTTAAAATCCCCCTACGAGCAGTACTTC.

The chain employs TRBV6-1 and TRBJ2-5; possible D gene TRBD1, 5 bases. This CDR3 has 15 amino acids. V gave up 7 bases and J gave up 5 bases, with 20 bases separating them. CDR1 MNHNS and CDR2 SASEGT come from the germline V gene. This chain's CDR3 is CASTLGAAGIETQYF. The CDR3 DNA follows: TGTGCCAGCACCCTTGGGGCGGCTGGAATTGAGACCCAGTACTTC.

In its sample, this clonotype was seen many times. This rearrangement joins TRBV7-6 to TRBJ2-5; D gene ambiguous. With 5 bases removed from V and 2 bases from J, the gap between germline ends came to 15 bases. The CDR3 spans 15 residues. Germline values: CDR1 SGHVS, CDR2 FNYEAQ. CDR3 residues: CASSLKFGLQETQYF. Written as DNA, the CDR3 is TGTGCCAGCAGCCTAAAATTCGGGCTACAAGAGACCCAGTACTTC.

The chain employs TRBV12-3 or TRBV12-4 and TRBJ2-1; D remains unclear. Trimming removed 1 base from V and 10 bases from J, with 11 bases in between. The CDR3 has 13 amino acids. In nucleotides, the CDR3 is TGTGCCAGCAGTTTAGTAGCCAGAGGAGAGCAGTTCTTC. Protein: CASSLVARGEQFF.

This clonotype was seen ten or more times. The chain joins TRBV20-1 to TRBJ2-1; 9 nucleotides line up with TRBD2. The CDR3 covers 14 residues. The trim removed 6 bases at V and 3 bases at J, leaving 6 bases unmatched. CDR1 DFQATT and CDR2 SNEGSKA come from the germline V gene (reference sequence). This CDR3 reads CSAIGLALYNEQFF. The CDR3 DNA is TGCAGTGCCATCGGACTAGCGCTCTACAATGAGCAGTTCTTC.

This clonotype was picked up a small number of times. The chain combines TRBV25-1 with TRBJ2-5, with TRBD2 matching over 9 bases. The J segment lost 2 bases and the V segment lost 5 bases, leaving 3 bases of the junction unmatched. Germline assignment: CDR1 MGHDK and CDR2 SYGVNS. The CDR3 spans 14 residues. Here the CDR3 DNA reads TGTGCCAGCAGTCGACTAGCGGAGCAAGAGACCCAGTACTTC. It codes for CASSRLAEQETQYF. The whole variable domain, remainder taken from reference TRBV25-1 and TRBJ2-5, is EADIYQTPRYLVIGTGKKITLECSQTMGHDKMYWYQQDPGMELHLIHYSYGVNSTEKGDLSSESTVSRIRTEHFPLTLESARPSHTSQYLCASSRLAEQETQYFGPGTRLLVL.

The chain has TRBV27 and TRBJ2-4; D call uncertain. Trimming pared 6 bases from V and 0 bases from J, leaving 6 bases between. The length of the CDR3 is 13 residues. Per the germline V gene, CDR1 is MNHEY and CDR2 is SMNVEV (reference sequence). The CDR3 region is CASRDVAKNIQYF. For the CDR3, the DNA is TGTGCCAGCAGGGACGTAGCCAAAAACATTCAGTACTTC.

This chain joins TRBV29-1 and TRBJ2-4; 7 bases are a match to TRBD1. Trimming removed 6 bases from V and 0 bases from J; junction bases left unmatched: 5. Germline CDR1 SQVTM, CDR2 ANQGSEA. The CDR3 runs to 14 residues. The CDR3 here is CSVTGVLAKNIQYF. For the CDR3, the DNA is TGCAGCGTAACAGGGGTCCTAGCCAAAAACATTCAGTACTTC.

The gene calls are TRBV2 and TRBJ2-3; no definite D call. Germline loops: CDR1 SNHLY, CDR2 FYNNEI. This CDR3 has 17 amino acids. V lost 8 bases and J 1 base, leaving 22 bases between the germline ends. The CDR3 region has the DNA TGTGCCAGCTGGCGTGCGAATTCCCCTACGGGCACAGATACGCAGTATTTT. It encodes CASWRANSPTGTDTQYF. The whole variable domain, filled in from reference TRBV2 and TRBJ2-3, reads EPEVTQTPSHQVTQMGQEVILRCVPISNHLYFYWYRQILGQKVEFLVSFYNNEISEKSEIFDDQFSVERPDGSNFTLKIRSTKLEDSAMYFCASWRANSPTGTDTQYFGPGTRLTVL.

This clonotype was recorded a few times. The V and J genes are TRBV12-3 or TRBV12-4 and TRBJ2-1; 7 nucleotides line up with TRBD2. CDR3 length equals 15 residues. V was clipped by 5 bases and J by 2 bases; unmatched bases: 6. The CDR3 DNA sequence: TGTGCCAGCAGTCCCAGGGCGGGAGCCTACAATGAGCAGTTCTTC. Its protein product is CASSPRAGAYNEQFF.

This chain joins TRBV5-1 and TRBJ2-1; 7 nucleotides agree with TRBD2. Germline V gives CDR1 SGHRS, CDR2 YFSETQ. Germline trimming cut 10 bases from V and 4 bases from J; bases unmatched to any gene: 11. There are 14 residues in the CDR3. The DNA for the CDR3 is TGCGCCTGTTCGGGGGGACTACGTTACAATGAGCAGTTCTTC. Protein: CACSGGLRYNEQFF.

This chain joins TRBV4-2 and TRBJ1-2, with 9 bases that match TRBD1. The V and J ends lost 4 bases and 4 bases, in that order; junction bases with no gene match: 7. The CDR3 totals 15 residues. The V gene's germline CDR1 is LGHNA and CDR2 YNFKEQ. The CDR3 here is CASSPNGQGLYGYTF. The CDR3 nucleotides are TGTGCCAGCAGCCCCAACGGACAGGGGCTCTATGGCTACACCTTC.

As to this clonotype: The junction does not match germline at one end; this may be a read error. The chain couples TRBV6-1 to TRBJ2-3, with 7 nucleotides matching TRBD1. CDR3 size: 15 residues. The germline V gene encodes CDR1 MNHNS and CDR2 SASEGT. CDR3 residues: CASTERLGGGDTQYF. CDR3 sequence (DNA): TGTGCCAGCACTGAACGGTTAGGGGGCGGAGATACGCAGTATTTT.

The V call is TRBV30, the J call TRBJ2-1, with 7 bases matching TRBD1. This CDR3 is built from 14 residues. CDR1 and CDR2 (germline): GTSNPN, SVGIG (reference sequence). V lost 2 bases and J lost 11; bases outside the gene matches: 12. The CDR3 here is CAWSLPGQKFKQFF. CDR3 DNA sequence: TGTGCCTGGAGTTTACCGGGACAGAAGTTTAAGCAGTTCTTC.

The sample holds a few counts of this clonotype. CDR3 residues: CASATSGSFGDTQYF. The CDR3 coding sequence is TGTGCCAGCGCAACTAGCGGGAGCTTTGGAGATACGCAGTATTTT. This sequence joins TRBV9 and TRBJ2-3; 11 nucleotides align to TRBD2. Germline V lookup: CDR1 SGDLS, CDR2 YYNGEE. The J segment lost 5 bases and the V segment lost 7 bases, leaving 9 bases of the junction unmatched. This CDR3 has 15 amino acids.

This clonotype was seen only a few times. The CDR3 bases are TGCAGTGCGCGGACAGGGCAGCAGCCCCAGCATTTT. Translated: CSARTGQQPQHF. The chain combines TRBV20-1 with TRBJ1-5, with 8 positions matching TRBD1. The germline V gene has CDR1 DFQATT and CDR2 SNEGSKA (reference sequence). This CDR3 is 12 amino acids long. V shed 6 bases, J shed 7 bases, and the junction held 5 bases outside the gene matches.

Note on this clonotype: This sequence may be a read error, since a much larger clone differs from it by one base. The CDR3 protein is CASSSYYPTSGDAYEQYF. DNA of the CDR3: TGTGCCAGCAGTAGCTACTACCCAACTAGCGGAGATGCCTACGAGCAGTACTTC. The genes are TRBV6-1 and TRBJ2-7; 8 bases match TRBD2. Looked up from germline, CDR1 is MNHNS and CDR2 is SASEGT. V dropped 5 bases and J dropped 2; count of bases not matched to a gene: 17. This CDR3 is built from 18 residues.

The CDR3 is CATAFGVASGNTIYF. CDR3 sequence (DNA): TGTGCCACCGCGTTCGGGGTTGCCTCTGGAAACACCATATATTTT. The chain links TRBV15 to TRBJ1-3; D call uncertain. The CDR3 has 15 amino acids. From germline, CDR1 is LNHNV and CDR2 YYDKDF (reference sequence). Trimming cost V 8 bases and J 0 bases, with 14 bases left between them.

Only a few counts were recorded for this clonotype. CDR3 sequence reads: CSVEVSRRNTEAFF. DNA of the CDR3: TGCAGCGTTGAAGTAAGTCGCAGGAACACTGAAGCTTTCTTT. V gene TRBV29-1 combines with J gene TRBJ1-1; D unclear. The CDR3 covers 14 residues. Germline V gene data show CDR1 as SQVTM and CDR2 as ANQGSEA. V lost 1 base, J lost 1 base, and 10 bases lay in between.